This record looks at one TCR beta chain sequence and its context. Antigen: not known. The data stem from a study of T cell responses to AZD1222 COVID-19 vaccine. Regarding the study as a whole: Of spike-specific TCRs, nearly half reportedly target regions left unmutated in variants. Among vaccine-associated CD4 TCRs, coverage spanned spike, with dominance at 160-218 and 743-854. At study baseline, merely six AZD1222 recipients were seropositive.

Clones were read by immunoSEQ multiplex PCR, and TCRdb kept only the in-frame ones, dropping some. This table has around 140,000 clones, approximately 92% appearing once. The CDR3 consists of 15 residues. Per germline, CDR1 MDHEN and CDR2 SYDVKM. Trimming shortened V by 3 bases and J by 2 bases, and 11 bases separated the two germline ends. The chain recombines TRBV28 with TRBJ1-3, with a tentative D call TRBD1 (6 bases). This sample comprised peripheral blood, obtained on day 0 of AZD1222 vaccination. The clonotype comes from an adult in good health. The CDR3 spells CASSFHRTAGNTIYF. In nucleotides, the CDR3 is TGTGCCAGCAGTTTCCACCGGACAGCTGGAAACACCATATATTTT.